One and the same sample provided the 10 T cell receptor beta chains below, sequenced in a study of Ad26.COV2.S vaccination and SARS-CoV-2 variants. The sample's treatment: around 19 received Ad26.COV2.S at low or high dose, single or two shots; about five received placebo; per-sample allocation not given. Material that was analyzed had been drawn on day 63 after the first vaccine or placebo injection. The protocol was immunoSEQ multiplex PCR, while the TCRdb copy is restricted to in-frame clones and leaves out a portion. The sample has roughly 420,000 clones, approximately 88% seen once. Source: peripheral blood, taken in a trial of Ad26.COV2.S vaccine versus placebo. The receptor source for this set is a person between 18 and 65 years old who received the Ad26.COV2.S COVID-19 vaccine or a placebo.

V gene TRBV7-9 combines with J gene TRBJ2-2; weak D call: TRBD1 (6 bases). There are 13 residues in the CDR3. The germline V gene has CDR1 SEHNR and CDR2 FQNEAQ (reference sequence). Trimming took 7 bases from V and 4 from J, leaving 10 bases between them. The CDR3 reads CASMGAGTGELFF. The CDR3 coding sequence is TGTGCCAGCATGGGGGCGGGCACCGGGGAGCTGTTTTTT.

The V call is TRBV5-6, the J call TRBJ2-7; the match to TRBD1 covers 9 bases. The J segment lost 6 bases and the V segment lost 2 bases, leaving 9 bases of the junction unmatched. Per germline, CDR1 SGHDT and CDR2 YYEEEE. The CDR3 is 15 amino acids. CDR3 loop: CASSFFGTGSREQYF. In nucleotides, the CDR3 is TGTGCCAGCAGCTTTTTTGGGACAGGGTCTCGCGAGCAGTACTTC.

The chain employs TRBV12-3 or TRBV12-4 and TRBJ1-1; TRBD1 matches 7 bases. CDR3 length: 12 amino acids. With V trimmed by 7 bases and J by 12 bases, 11 bases remained unmatched. The CDR3 DNA follows: TGTGCCAGCACCACAGAGGGGGCGAAGACTTTCTTT. This sequence encodes CASTTEGAKTFF.

This clone was seen a few times. The chain uses TRBV7-8 and TRBJ1-2; D is perhaps TRBD1 (5 bases). Germline V CDR1 and CDR2: SGHVS, FQNEAQ. The CDR3 runs 14 residues. Trimming removed 1 base from V and 4 bases from J, with 10 bases in between. CDR3 DNA sequence: TGTGCCAGCAGCTTAGAAACAGGAATCTATGGCTACACCTTC. It codes for CASSLETGIYGYTF. Drawing the rest from reference TRBV7-8 and TRBJ1-2, the complete variable domain is GAGVSQSPRYKVAKRGQDVALRCDPISGHVSLFWYQQALGQGPEFLTYFQNEAQLDKSGLPSDRFFAERPEGSVSTLKIQRTQQEDSAVYLCASSLETGIYGYTFGSGTRLTVV.

The rearrangement joins TRBV6-2 or TRBV6-3 to TRBJ2-7; no reliable D call. Germline V CDR1 and CDR2: MNHEY, SVGEGT. This CDR3 has 14 amino acids. V was shortened by 6 bases and J by 0 bases, with 12 bases between the two germline ends. As DNA, the CDR3 is TGTGCCAGCAGCCTCACCCCGAGCTCCTACGAGCAGTACTTC. It yields the protein CASSLTPSSYEQYF.

V usage is TRBV24-1 and J usage is TRBJ2-1; TRBD2 matches 10 bases. This CDR3 region has 13 residues. V was clipped by 10 bases and J by 9 bases; unmatched bases: 8. Germline CDR1 is KGHDR and CDR2 is SFDVKD. CDR3 loop: CATKPSGGGEQFF. The CDR3 DNA reads TGTGCCACGAAACCTAGCGGGGGCGGTGAGCAGTTCTTC.

This chain connects TRBV7-8 to TRBJ2-3; 8 bases are shared with TRBD2. Germline V gives CDR1 SGHVS, CDR2 FQNEAQ. The length of the CDR3 is 16 residues. The V segment lost 3 bases and the J segment 0 bases; nucleotides outside the gene matches: 5. CDR3 amino acids: CASSFRTSPSTDTQYF. CDR3 nucleotides: TGTGCCAGCAGCTTTAGGACTAGCCCTAGCACAGATACGCAGTATTTT.

This sequence joins TRBV3-1 (or the pseudogene TRBV3-2) and TRBJ2-5, with D perhaps matching TRBD1 (6 bases). CDR3 length: 16 amino acids. Germline CDR1 reads LGHDT; CDR2 reads YNNKEL (reference sequence). V lost 4 bases, J lost 5 bases, and 20 bases lay in between. CDR3 DNA sequence: TGTGCCAGCAGCCCTCCCCTCGAGGGGGTGCGCGAGACCCAGTACTTC. Translated: CASSPPLEGVRETQYF.

The chain links TRBV3-1 (or the pseudogene TRBV3-2) to TRBJ2-1; 7 positions agree with TRBD2. This CDR3 spans 14 amino acids. The ends lost 4 bases at V and 3 bases at J; junction bases unmatched: 3. The germline V gene encodes CDR1 LGHDT and CDR2 YNNKEL (reference sequence). In nucleotides, the CDR3 is TGTGCCAGCAGCCGGGCGGGGGACTACAATGAGCAGTTCTTC. Translating it yields CASSRAGDYNEQFF.

The chain has TRBV11-2 and TRBJ2-5, with TRBD2 matching over 13 bases. Trimming cost V 4 bases and J 4 bases; bases outside gene matches: 9. The CDR3 sequence is 17 residues long. The germline gives CDR1 SGHAT, CDR2 FQNNGV. The DNA of the CDR3 is TGTGCCAGCAGCTCTACCACACTAGCGGGGGGGGTAGAGACCCAGTACTTC. This translates into CASSSTTLAGGVETQYF.